This is a list of T cell receptor beta chains from one sample in a study of OX40 agonist ivuxolimab in advanced cancers. Sequenced by immunoSEQ multiplex PCR; TCRdb stores in-frame clones only, minus some. This table holds roughly 64,000 clones, around 84% found once. Source: CD4+ or CD8+ T cells sorted from blood, taken in a trial of the OX40 agonist ivuxolimab. The receptors shown here come from an adult with an advanced solid tumor such as melanoma, head and neck, liver or kidney cancer. The CDR3 runs from the conserved cysteine through the conserved F or W.

CASSSGPSTDTQYF	TRBJ2-3	TRBV7-3
CASSFGTPNEQFF	TRBJ2-1	TRBV19
CASRQGPQGRKLFF	TRBJ1-4	TRBV6-5
CASSLDRRGYTF	TRBJ1-2	TRBV6-5
CASSFRTGVNEQYF	TRBJ2-7	TRBV7-8
CASLDGRIYNSPLHF	TRBJ1-6	TRBV2
CASSPQTGSPEAFF	TRBJ1-1	TRBV18
CASSPQGADGYTF	TRBJ1-2	TRBV2
CASSSLTDLDEQFF	TRBJ2-1	TRBV11-2
CASSYTGGSYEQYF	TRBJ2-7	TRBV6-6
CASSESMYTEAFF	TRBJ1-1	TRBV10-1
CASSDQTGTEAFF	TRBJ1-1	TRBV6-4
CASSLLNLRDRAYQPQHF	TRBJ1-5	TRBV28
CASSETGVTYEQYF	TRBJ2-7	TRBV6-5
CASSPTGTGVAKNIQYF	TRBJ2-4	TRBV11-1
CSADLTDTQYF	TRBJ2-3	TRBV20-1